This T cell receptor beta chain was found in a study of regulatory T cells in long-lasting Graves disease. CDR3 regions were amplified by Arm-PCR using iRepertoire HTBI primers to build TCR beta libraries. Each CDR3 protein gets one entry after TCRdb re-called the multiplex PCR reads with MiXCR. The sample yields under 500,000 distinct CDR3 sequences, around 21% seen once. The time point: persistent/refractory GD, antithyroid drugs over 5 years with positive TRAb. PBMC-derived RNA was used for the TCR library. The table lists this clonotype with many counts. What it recognizes is unknown. The CDR3 loop spans 14 amino acids. CDR1 and CDR2 from the germline V gene are SQVTM and ANQGSEA. V lost 4 bases and J 0 bases, leaving 13 bases between the germline ends. Findings of the study overall: Persistent disease preferred TRBV28, TRBJ1-2 and TRBJ2-5. Relative to new patients (roughly 970), persistent patients exhibited greater sharing of public clonotypes (2,741).

V is TRBV29-1 and J is TRBJ2-7; D is possibly TRBD1 (6 bases). This TCR came from a female donor with Graves disease. The sample in question was peripheral blood mononuclear cells (PBMCs), obtained when the disease was refractory, from a patient treated with antithyroid drugs. The DNA of the CDR3 is TGCAGCGTTGTATCAGGGGCCAGCTCCTACGAGCAGTACTTC. Amino acids: CSVVSGASSYEQYF.